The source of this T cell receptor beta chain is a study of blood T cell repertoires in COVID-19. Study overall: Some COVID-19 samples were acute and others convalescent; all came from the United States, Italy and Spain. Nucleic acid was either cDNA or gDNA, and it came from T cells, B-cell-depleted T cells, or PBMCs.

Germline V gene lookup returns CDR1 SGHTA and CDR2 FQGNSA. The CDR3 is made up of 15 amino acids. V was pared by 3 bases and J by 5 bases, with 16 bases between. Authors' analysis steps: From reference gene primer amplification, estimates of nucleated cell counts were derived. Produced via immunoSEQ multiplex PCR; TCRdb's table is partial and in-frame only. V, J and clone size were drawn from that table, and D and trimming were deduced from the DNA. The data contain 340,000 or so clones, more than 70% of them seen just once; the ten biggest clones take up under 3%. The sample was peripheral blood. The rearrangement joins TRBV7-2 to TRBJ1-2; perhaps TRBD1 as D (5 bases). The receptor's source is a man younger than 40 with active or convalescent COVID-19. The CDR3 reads CASSLTALQGYGYTF. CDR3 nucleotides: TGTGCCAGCAGCTTGACGGCACTCCAGGGTTATGGCTACACCTTC.